This entry lists 11 T cell receptor beta chains sequenced from one sample in a study of T cell responses to AZD1222 COVID-19 vaccine. TCRdb keeps only in-frame clones here, not all; method: immunoSEQ multiplex PCR. The profile shows about 100,000 clones, about nine tenths of them singletons. The source material was peripheral blood, sampled on day 0 of AZD1222 vaccination. Receptors were obtained from an adult in good health.

The V call is TRBV11-3, the J call TRBJ2-1; the match to TRBD2 covers 9 bases. V gave up 6 bases and J gave up 8 bases; unmatched junction bases: 11. There are 15 residues in the CDR3. Germline loops: CDR1 SGHNT, CDR2 YENEEA. CDR3 sequence reads: CASSSGTSSPHEQFF. As DNA, the CDR3 is TGTGCCAGCAGTTCCGGGACTAGCAGTCCCCATGAGCAGTTCTTC.

V and J are TRBV11-3 and TRBJ2-1; 9 nucleotides match TRBD2. Trimming at V came to 5 bases and at J to 6 bases, leaving 11 bases not matched to a gene. The CDR3 spans 16 residues. The germline gives CDR1 SGHNT, CDR2 YENEEA. In nucleotides, the CDR3 is TGTGCCAGCAGCGCATTCTCTAGCGGGGAGGCCAATGAGCAGTTCTTC. Translated: CASSAFSSGEANEQFF.

The rearrangement joins TRBV28 to TRBJ2-3, with D possibly being TRBD2 (5 bases). The ends were cut back, 3 bases at V and 7 bases at J, with 5 bases in the middle. The germline V gene has CDR1 MDHEN and CDR2 SYDVKM. The CDR3 is 11 residues long. The CDR3 loop is CASSLDYTQYF. CDR3 nucleotides: TGTGCCAGCAGTTTGGACTATACGCAGTATTTT.

This clone was picked up one time. The V and J genes are TRBV9 and TRBJ1-5; D gene unclear. This CDR3 has 13 residues. With 2 bases removed from V and 1 base from J, the gap between germline ends came to 4 bases. CDR1 is SGDLS and CDR2 is YYNGEE in the germline V gene. DNA of the CDR3: TGTGCCAGCAGCGTCGGCAGCAATCAGCCCCAGCATTTT. This translates into CASSVGSNQPQHF.

This clone was recorded only once. V and J are TRBV18 and TRBJ2-7, with 7 bases matching TRBD2. Germline CDR1 KGHSH, CDR2 LQKENI. This CDR3 spans 16 amino acids. Trimming removed 1 base from V and 3 bases from J; junction bases left unmatched: 9. In DNA form, the CDR3 reads TGTGCCAGCTCACCACTACGGTGGGAGGGCCGCTACGAGCAGTACTTC. Its protein product is CASSPLRWEGRYEQYF.

The CDR3 DNA is TGTGCCAGCAGCGTAGGGACAGACAATCAGCCCCAGCATTTT. Amino acids: CASSVGTDNQPQHF. The rearrangement joins TRBV9 to TRBJ1-5; TRBD1 is a possible D gene (6 bases). Germline CDR1 and CDR2: SGDLS and YYNGEE. The CDR3 extends over 14 amino acids. V lost 0 bases, J lost 3 bases, and 7 bases lay in between.

The chain links TRBV18 to TRBJ1-1, with D possibly being TRBD1 (5 bases). Germline CDR1 is KGHSH and CDR2 is LQKENI. Trimming removed 1 base from V and 0 bases from J, with 18 bases in between. The CDR3 runs to 18 residues. The CDR3 DNA sequence: TGTGCCAGCTCACCACTCACAGGTGGACCTACGATGAACACTGAAGCTTTCTTT. Protein sequence: CASSPLTGGPTMNTEAFF.

V and J are TRBV6-4 and TRBJ1-1; 7 nucleotides agree with TRBD1. Germline lookup yields CDR1 MRHNA and CDR2 SNTAGT. The length of the CDR3 is 13 residues. Losses at the gene ends were 6 bases for V and 1 base for J; bases not matched to a gene: 2. The CDR3, as DNA: TGTGCCAGCAGAGGGACAGCGAACACTGAAGCTTTCTTT. It codes for CASRGTANTEAFF.

The V and J genes are TRBV5-4 and TRBJ1-1; D possibly corresponds to TRBD1 (5 bases). Germline V gene lookup returns CDR1 SGHNT and CDR2 YYREEE (reference sequence). The CDR3 totals 15 residues. Between the trimmed V and J ends, which lost 4 bases and 0 bases, there was a span of 13 bases. CDR3 coding DNA: TGTGCCAGCAGCCGTTGGGGACCGCTGAACACTGAAGCTTTCTTT. Protein: CASSRWGPLNTEAFF.

This sequence joins TRBV7-2 and TRBJ1-5; D ambiguous. Germline loops: CDR1 SGHTA, CDR2 FQGNSA. Trimming removed 1 base from V and 6 bases from J, with 4 bases in between. This CDR3 region has 12 residues. As DNA, the CDR3 is TGTGCCAGCAGCTTAGAGGGTCAGCCCCAGCATTTT. This translates into CASSLEGQPQHF.

The genes are TRBV15 and TRBJ2-7; TRBD2 aligns across 8 bases. V was clipped by 0 bases and J by 2 bases; unmatched bases: 9. The CDR3 consists of 17 residues. Germline loops: CDR1 LNHNV, CDR2 YYDKDF (reference sequence). CDR3 sequence reads: CATSRDKISGRAYEQYF. CDR3 sequence (DNA): TGTGCCACCAGCAGAGACAAGATCAGCGGGAGAGCCTACGAGCAGTACTTC.